This entry lists 29 T cell receptor beta chains sequenced from one sample in a study of T cells after yellow fever vaccination. TCRdb itself ran the 5' RACE reads through MiXCR, one entry per CDR3 protein. The sample contains around 330,000 distinct CDR3 sequences, around 3.6% of which appear only once. The sample here was PBMCs, taken on the day of the yellow fever booster vaccination. The source is a man younger than 35 who received the YFV17D yellow fever vaccine.

This clonotype was seen ten or more times. This chain links TRBV7-3 with TRBJ2-3, with TRBD2 as a possible D gene (5 bases). This CDR3 contains 15 residues. Trimming pared 2 bases from V and 0 bases from J, leaving 9 bases between. Germline V gene sequence: CDR1 SGHTA, CDR2 FQGTGA. The CDR3 sequence is CASSLVGGSTDTQYF. DNA for the CDR3: TGTGCCAGCAGCTTAGTGGGCGGGAGCACAGATACGCAGTATTTT.

The rearrangement links TRBV12-3 or TRBV12-4 to TRBJ2-3; D remains unclear. The CDR3 is 14 amino acids. V lost 3 bases to trimming and J lost 1 base, with 8 bases between them. CDR3 sequence reads: CASSLFEGTDTQYF. The CDR3 DNA sequence: TGTGCCAGCAGTTTGTTCGAGGGCACAGATACGCAGTATTTT.

J is TRBJ1-1 and V is TRBV7-2; perhaps TRBD1 as D (6 bases). Trimming removed 8 bases from V and 4 bases from J, with 17 bases in between. The CDR3 covers 14 residues. In germline, CDR1 is SGHTA, CDR2 FQGNSA. CDR3 DNA sequence: TGTGCCAGCGTCCAGGGGCCCTCGAGCACTGAAGCTTTCTTT. This gives the protein CASVQGPSSTEAFF.

This clonotype was recorded many times. V is TRBV5-1 and J is TRBJ2-7; D is unresolved. Between the trimmed V and J ends, which lost 3 bases and 0 bases, there was a span of 7 bases. Looked up from germline, CDR1 is SGHRS and CDR2 is YFSETQ. This CDR3 has 13 residues. CDR3 DNA: TGCGCCAGCAGCTCGCCAGGCTCCTACGAGCAGTACTTC. This translates into CASSSPGSYEQYF.

The rearrangement uses TRBV9 and TRBJ1-1; no reliable D call. V was clipped by 2 bases and J by 3 bases, with 5 bases between them. The CDR3 contains 12 residues. CDR1 is SGDLS, CDR2 YYNGEE, per germline. The CDR3: CASSVADTEAFF. The CDR3 bases are TGTGCCAGCAGCGTTGCGGACACTGAAGCTTTCTTT.

This clonotype was seen many times. The V and J genes are TRBV7-9 and TRBJ2-3; 8 bases fit TRBD2. CDR3 length: 16 amino acids. Germline values: CDR1 SEHNR, CDR2 FQNEAQ (reference sequence). V lost 3 bases to trimming and J lost 3 bases; unmatched junction nucleotides: 8. The CDR3 here is CASSFIDGGATDTQYF. CDR3 coding DNA: TGTGCCAGCAGCTTTATCGACGGGGGGGCGACAGATACGCAGTATTTT. Full variable domain (missing parts from reference TRBV7-9 and TRBJ2-3): DTGVSQNPRHKITKRGQNVTFRCDPISEHNRLYWYRQTLGQGPEFLTYFQNEAQLEKSRLLSDRFSAERPKGSFSTLEIQRTEQGDSAMYLCASSFIDGGATDTQYFGPGTRLTVL.

This clonotype has at least ten counts. The gene calls are TRBV5-6 and TRBJ2-7, with D possibly TRBD2 on 6 matching bases. The germline CDR1 and CDR2 sequences are SGHDT and YYEEEE. The CDR3 runs 14 residues. V was cut by 2 bases and J by 2 bases, with 11 bases left in between. Here the CDR3 reads CASSLRGNPYEQYF. In DNA form, the CDR3 reads TGTGCCAGCAGCTTACGGGGGAATCCCTACGAGCAGTACTTC.

The chain employs TRBV5-4 and TRBJ2-1; D is undetermined. Germline V gene sequence: CDR1 SGHNT, CDR2 YYREEE (reference sequence). The CDR3 loop spans 15 amino acids. Trimming removed 0 bases from V and 3 bases from J, with 10 bases in between. This chain's CDR3 is CASSLDYPNYNEQFF. CDR3 nucleotides: TGTGCCAGCAGCTTGGACTACCCGAACTACAATGAGCAGTTCTTC.

The chain has TRBV29-1 and TRBJ1-2; D gene ambiguous. The CDR3 contains 14 residues. V lost 1 base and J lost 4, with 13 bases in between. The germline CDR1 and CDR2 sequences are SQVTM and ANQGSEA. The CDR3 is CSVEGVAEVYGYTF. The CDR3 nucleotides read TGCAGCGTTGAAGGAGTGGCGGAAGTCTATGGCTACACCTTC.

This clonotype came up many times. V is TRBV12-3 or TRBV12-4 and J is TRBJ2-7; the D gene could be TRBD1 or TRBD2 (5 bases each). V dropped 4 bases and J dropped 2 bases, with 9 bases sitting between them. CDR3 length equals 13 residues. CDR3 in amino acids: CASSYRGAYEQYV. The CDR3 DNA reads TGTGCCAGCAGTTATAGGGGAGCCTACGAGCAGTACGTC.

This clonotype was counted only a few times. The genes are TRBV6-6 and TRBJ2-3, with D possibly being TRBD1 (6 bases). Trimming stripped 6 bases from V and 0 bases from J, with 16 bases between. The germline gives CDR1 MNHNY, CDR2 SVGAGI (reference sequence). The CDR3 contains 16 residues. DNA for the CDR3: TGTGCCAGCAGCATAAAACAGGGAGTGAGCACAGATACGCAGTATTTT. It translates to CASSIKQGVSTDTQYF.

The chain recombines TRBV24-1 with TRBJ1-2; D is unresolved. This CDR3 has 13 residues. Per the germline V gene, CDR1 is KGHDR and CDR2 is SFDVKD. The V and J ends lost 2 bases and 6 bases respectively, with 9 bases between them. The CDR3 DNA reads TGTGCCACCAGTGATTCTCACCTGGATGGCTACACCTTC. It encodes CATSDSHLDGYTF.

This clonotype appeared many times. The chain links TRBV7-2 to TRBJ2-4, with D unclear. CDR1 and CDR2 from the germline V gene are SGHTA and FQGNSA. Trimming removed 6 bases from V and 0 bases from J, with 12 bases in between. The CDR3 sequence is 15 residues long. CDR3 nucleotide sequence: TGTGCCAGCAGTTACCAGCCCTTAGCCAAAAACATTCAGTACTTC. This sequence encodes CASSYQPLAKNIQYF.

This clonotype was seen at least ten times. The chain has TRBV19 and TRBJ2-1, with D hard to call. CDR1 and CDR2 from the germline V gene are LNHDA and SQIVND (reference sequence). V dropped 1 base and J dropped 2 bases, with 9 bases sitting between them. The CDR3 has 15 residues. CDR3 DNA: TGTGCCAGTAGTATAGGATCTTCCCCCTACAATGAGCAGTTCTTC. Translated, it gives CASSIGSSPYNEQFF.

The chain has TRBV12-3 or TRBV12-4 and TRBJ1-2; D remains unclear. The CDR3 consists of 14 residues. Trimming took 5 bases from V and 2 from J, leaving 12 bases between them. The CDR3 nucleotides read TGTGCCAGCAGTCCCCCTTTAACGAACTATGGCTACACCTTC. It is translated as CASSPPLTNYGYTF.

In its sample, this clonotype was seen many times. The chain links TRBV10-3 to TRBJ1-6; 10 bases fit TRBD1. The CDR3 contains 14 residues. The junction had 6 bases not matched to a gene; V was cut back by 7 bases and J by 9 bases. CDR1 is ENHRY, CDR2 SYGVKD, per germline. The chain's CDR3 is CAITPGQGPSPLHF. The CDR3 DNA reads as TGTGCCATCACCCCGGGACAGGGGCCTTCACCCCTCCACTTT.

In this sample, this clonotype turned up many times. The rearrangement links TRBV4-3 to TRBJ2-1; TRBD1 matches at 9 bases. The trim removed 3 bases at V and 7 bases at J, leaving 13 bases unmatched. The CDR3 has 17 residues. The V gene's germline CDR1 is LGHNA and CDR2 YSLEER. The DNA of the CDR3 is TGCGCCAGCAGCCATTCCCGGGACAGGGCTTTAGCGAATGAGCAGTTCTTC. Translating it yields CASSHSRDRALANEQFF.

As DNA, the CDR3 is TGTGCCTGGAGCAGGGGTAAGACTGAAGCTTTCTTT. Encoded protein: CAWSRGKTEAFF. The rearrangement joins TRBV30 to TRBJ1-1; TRBD1 is a possible D gene (6 bases). This CDR3 has 12 amino acids. Trimming stripped 3 bases from V and 5 bases from J, with 10 bases between. Per the germline V gene, CDR1 is GTSNPN and CDR2 is SVGIG (reference sequence).

This clonotype came up a few times. This chain links TRBV6-4 with TRBJ1-6; D is ambiguous. V lost 7 bases and J 9 bases, leaving 13 bases between the germline ends. CDR3 size: 13 residues. CDR1 and CDR2 from the germline V gene are MRHNA and SNTAGT. CDR3 bases: TGTGCCAGCAATCTCCGAAAGGGTTCACCCCTCCACTTT. Its translation: CASNLRKGSPLHF.

This clonotype has at least ten counts. The chain is built from TRBV5-5 and TRBJ2-5; 8 bases fit TRBD2. V shed 5 bases, J shed 4 bases, and the junction held 7 bases outside the gene matches. Germline lookup yields CDR1 SGHKS and CDR2 YYEKEE (reference sequence). This CDR3 comprises 14 residues. CDR3 region: CASRFPGTRETQYF. The CDR3 DNA follows: TGTGCCAGCAGGTTCCCCGGGACTAGAGAGACCCAGTACTTC.

This clonotype was seen at least ten times. The chain carries TRBV6-6 and TRBJ1-3; D unclear. The V and J ends lost 1 base and 0 bases respectively, with 7 bases between them. Germline CDR1 MNHNY, CDR2 SVGAGI (reference sequence). This CDR3 has 15 amino acids. The CDR3 is CASSYLLSSGNTIYF. Written as DNA, the CDR3 is TGTGCCAGCAGTTACTTGTTGAGCTCTGGAAACACCATATATTTT.

This clonotype has more than one count but fewer than ten. The gene calls are TRBV7-2 and TRBJ2-6; D not resolved. Per germline, CDR1 SGHTA and CDR2 FQGNSA. The CDR3 covers 17 residues. Trimming took off 2 bases at V and 0 bases at J, with 11 bases between the two ends. CDR3 DNA sequence: TGTGCCAGCAGCTTAATGGTGCTGATCTCTGGGGCCAACGTCCTGACTTTC. Encoded protein: CASSLMVLISGANVLTF.

V and J are TRBV7-9 and TRBJ2-2, with TRBD2 as a possible D gene (5 bases). V was shortened by 7 bases and J by 0 bases, with 12 bases between the two germline ends. Germline-derived CDR1 and CDR2 are SEHNR and FQNEAQ (reference sequence). The CDR3 has 15 amino acids. The CDR3 DNA is TGTGCCAGCACCCGGGGATCCGCGAACACCGGGGAGCTGTTTTTT. Translating it yields CASTRGSANTGELFF.

This clonotype occurred many times. CDR3 amino acids: CASSRAGTTQYF. As DNA, the CDR3 is TGTGCCAGCAGCCGCGCGGGAACGACCCAGTACTTC. This sequence joins TRBV6-1 and TRBJ2-5, with D perhaps matching TRBD2 (6 bases). V lost 6 bases to trimming and J lost 7 bases, with 12 bases between them. The CDR3 is 12 amino acids. Germline CDR1 is MNHNS and CDR2 is SASEGT.

At least ten counts were recorded for this clonotype. This rearrangement joins TRBV5-1 to TRBJ2-6; 9 bases map to TRBD1. The CDR3 is 18 residues long. V trimming: 3 bases; J trimming: 2 bases; junction bases outside the gene matches: 9. The germline gives CDR1 SGHRS, CDR2 YFSETQ. The CDR3 spells CASSSRDRALPGANVLTF. The CDR3 DNA reads as TGCGCCAGCAGCTCCCGGGACAGGGCTCTTCCTGGGGCCAACGTCCTGACTTTC.

This clonotype has a count of ten or more. CDR3 sequence: CASSSMLGGELFF. CDR3 coding DNA: TGTGCCAGCAGCTCCATGTTAGGCGGGGAGCTGTTTTTT. V is TRBV7-3 and J is TRBJ2-2; D is ambiguous. This CDR3 has 13 residues. Germline CDR1 SGHTA, CDR2 FQGTGA. Trimming cost V 4 bases and J 7 bases, with 10 bases left between them.

There are many counts of this clonotype. This sequence joins TRBV6-1 and TRBJ2-7, with 12 bases matching TRBD2. This CDR3 is built from 12 residues. Germline CDR1 is MNHNS and CDR2 is SASEGT. V trimming: 11 bases; J trimming: 5 bases; junction bases outside the gene matches: 4. The CDR3 loop is CALAGGPHEQYV. In nucleotides, the CDR3 is TGTGCCCTAGCGGGGGGGCCCCACGAGCAGTACGTC.

This clonotype has a count of ten or more. The rearrangement links TRBV12-3 or TRBV12-4 to TRBJ2-2; 7 nucleotides match TRBD1. V was pared by 3 bases and J by 4 bases, with 5 bases of the junction left unmatched. The CDR3 sequence is 15 residues long. The CDR3 bases are TGTGCCAGCAGTTTTAGGGGGCTAGGCACCGGGGAGCTGTTTTTT. Its protein product is CASSFRGLGTGELFF.

V usage is TRBV7-9 and J usage is TRBJ1-1; tentatively, D is TRBD1 (5 bases). V was trimmed by 6 bases and J by 3 bases, leaving 11 bases between them. This CDR3 contains 13 residues. The germline V gene encodes CDR1 SEHNR and CDR2 FQNEAQ (reference sequence). Here the CDR3 reads CASSPGVYTEAFF. The CDR3 DNA is TGTGCCAGCAGTCCGGGGGTTTACACTGAAGCTTTCTTT.